Below, one T cell receptor (beta chain) is given with its context. Antigen unknown. This entry is derived from a study of T cell responses to AZD1222 COVID-19 vaccine. This CDR3 contains 16 residues. Germline CDR1 is MNHEY and CDR2 is SVGAGI. The junction had 10 bases not matched to a gene; V was cut back by 4 bases and J by 9 bases. Pooled in the analysis were second doses at about 4 or about 12 weeks. General study findings and limits: The donors showed a predominance of white British ancestry and of females, with possible underestimation of clonal diversity. As reported, nearly half of all spike-specific TCRs target variant regions that are unmutated. The breadth and depth of Spike-specific TCRs increased once two AZD1222 doses had been given.

Assay used: immunoSEQ multiplex PCR; TCRdb lists only in-frame clones, some missing. The sample holds tens of thousands of clones, 70% to 90% seen once. The TCR sequence derives from an adult who received the AZD1222 COVID-19 vaccine. The sample in question was peripheral blood, obtained 28 days after the second AZD1222 dose. The V gene is TRBV6-5, the J gene TRBJ2-5; 14 bases align to TRBD2. CDR3 sequence reads: CASSWTSGRPSKAQYF. CDR3 nucleotide sequence: TGTGCCAGCAGTTGGACTAGCGGGAGGCCGTCCAAGGCCCAGTACTTC.